These T cell receptor beta chains were read from a single sample in a study of blood T cell repertoires in COVID-19. Here immunoSEQ multiplex PCR was the method, and the copy in TCRdb shows in-frame clones only, minus some. The sample has tens of thousands of clones, roughly 84% seen once; the top ten hold 16%. Sequencing was performed on peripheral blood. Every receptor here comes from a man aged 55 to 70 with COVID-19, enrolled during active disease. Each CDR3 is given with its conserved first and last residue. A D gene is named only where the DNA matches it firmly. Clone size is shown for a subset of rows, as once, few, many or a class of expanded clone.

abundance	v_gene	d_gene	j_gene	CDR3nt	CDR3aa
once	TRBV15	-	TRBJ1-3	TGTGCCACCAGCAGAGACGTCGGGGGCTCTGGAAACACCATATATTTT	CATSRDVGGSGNTIYF
-	TRBV7-9	-	TRBJ2-5	TGTGCCAGCAGTCAGATAACACAGACCCAGTACTTC	CASSQITQTQYF
-	TRBV5-6	-	TRBJ1-5	TGTGCCAGCAGCTTGTTCAGGGGCAATCAGCCCCAGCATTTT	CASSLFRGNQPQHF
-	TRBV11-2	TRBD2	TRBJ2-7	TGTGCCAGCAGCTTGAAGCGGGAGGGCTACGAGCAGTACTTC	CASSLKREGYEQYF
-	TRBV6-6	TRBD1	TRBJ1-5	TGTGCCAGCAGCTCCAGAGGGACAGCAAATCAGCCCCAGCATTTT	CASSSRGTANQPQHF
-	TRBV25-1	TRBD1	TRBJ2-7	TGTGCCAGTACCCCTGGACAGGGAAACAACGAGCAGTACTTC	CASTPGQGNNEQYF
-	TRBV5-1	TRBD1	TRBJ1-1	TGCGCCAGCAGCTTTTCCGCGACAGGGGACACTGAAGCTTTCTTT	CASSFSATGDTEAFF
-	TRBV11-2	-	TRBJ1-5	TGTGCCAGCAGCTTAGAGGCGGAGTTGGCCCAGCATTTT	CASSLEAELAQHF
-	TRBV5-4	-	TRBJ2-5	TGTGCCAGCAGCTTGGAAACAGCCAAGAGAACCCAGTACTTC	CASSLETAKRTQYF
-	TRBV30	-	TRBJ1-1	TGTGCCTGGACCGTATCCCCAAACAGATTTCAAGCTTTCTTT	CAWTVSPNRFQAFF
-	TRBV7-2	-	TRBJ2-3	TGTGCCAGCAGCTTACGCGGGGTGACAGATACGCAGTATTTT	CASSLRGVTDTQYF
-	TRBV9	TRBD1	TRBJ1-5	TGTGCCAGCAGCCTTCAGGGGGCTGAGGGTCAGCCCCAGCATTTT	CASSLQGAEGQPQHF
few	TRBV5-1	TRBD1	TRBJ1-5	TGCGCCAGCAGCTTGGGACAGGGGGACCAGCCCCAGCATTTT	CASSLGQGDQPQHF
-	TRBV6-1	-	TRBJ1-6	TGTGCCAGCAGTGAGGTGAGACAGGCCTATAGCTCCTATAATTCACCCCTCCACTTT	CASSEVRQAYSSYNSPLHF
-	TRBV25-1	TRBD1	TRBJ2-1	TGTGCCAGCAGTCCTACCTGGCAGGGGGACAATGAGCAGTTCTTC	CASSPTWQGDNEQFF
-	TRBV5-1	TRBD1	TRBJ2-7	TGCGCCAGCAGCGGGGACAGGGTTTCCTACGAGCAGTACTTC	CASSGDRVSYEQYF
-	TRBV6-5	-	TRBJ1-3	TGTGCCACACATTACAGGGCTGGAAACACCATATATTTT	CATHYRAGNTIYF
few	TRBV18	TRBD1	TRBJ2-7	TGTGCCAGCTCACCAAGCTGGGACAGGGAATACGAGCAGTACTTC	CASSPSWDREYEQYF
-	TRBV7-9	TRBD2	TRBJ2-1	TGTGCCAGCAGCTTAGTTACGGGACTAGCGGGACAGGATGAGCAGTTCTTC	CASSLVTGLAGQDEQFF
-	TRBV3-1/TRBV3-2	TRBD2	TRBJ2-3	TGTGCCAGCAGCCCCCCCGGGAATAGCGGGGTCTCGTGG	CASSPPGNSGVSW
-	TRBV13	TRBD2	TRBJ2-5	TGTGCCAGCAGCAAAACTGGACTAGCGGGAAAAGAGACCCAGTACTTC	CASSKTGLAGKETQYF
-	TRBV6-5	-	TRBJ1-1	TGTGCCAGCAGTTATTGGGGGGAAAAGGTTGAAGCTTTCTTT	CASSYWGEKVEAFF
-	TRBV29-1	-	TRBJ2-5	TGCAGCGTTGAACCTCAAGAGACCCAGTACTTC	CSVEPQETQYF
-	TRBV5-6	-	TRBJ2-2	TGTGCCAGCACCAGGGACATTAAGAACACCGGGGAGCTGTTTTTT	CASTRDIKNTGELFF
-	TRBV6-6	TRBD2	TRBJ2-7	TGTGCCAGCAGTTACGGGGCTAGCGGTGACTCCTACGAGCAGTACTTC	CASSYGASGDSYEQYF
-	TRBV30	-	TRBJ2-5	TGTGCCTGGAGACGGCGGGGCCAAGAGACCCAGTACTTC	CAWRRRGQETQYF
-	TRBV7-6	TRBD1	TRBJ1-2	TGTGTCAGCAGTAAAGGAGTGACAGGGGAAAACTATGGCTACACCTTC	CVSSKGVTGENYGYTF
-	TRBV24-1	-	TRBJ1-2	TGTGCCACGGGCGACAGGACCTATGGCTACACCTTC	CATGDRTYGYTF
-	TRBV28	TRBD1	TRBJ1-5	TGTGCCAGCAGTTTTCTCAGGACAGGGGATAATCAGCCCCAGCATTTT	CASSFLRTGDNQPQHF
-	TRBV21-1	-	TRBJ2-3	TGTGCCAGCCGACGGACTAGCGGGGGAAGCACAGATACGCAGTATTTT	CASRRTSGGSTDTQYF
-	TRBV5-1	TRBD2	TRBJ2-7	TGCGCCAGCAGCTTGGTGGCGGGGGGGCTGTCTTACGAGCAGTACTTC	CASSLVAGGLSYEQYF
-	TRBV5-1	TRBD2	TRBJ2-7	TGCGCCAGCAGCTTCCTTGGGACTAGCGGGAGCTCCTACGAGCAGTACTTC	CASSFLGTSGSSYEQYF
-	TRBV10-3	-	TRBJ1-5	TGTGCCATCAGTGAAAGGAACCGGGAGAGCAATCAGCCCCAGCATTTT	CAISERNRESNQPQHF
-	TRBV7-2	TRBD1	TRBJ2-5	TGTGCCAGCAGCTTAATAGGACAGGGGGCGGGAGAGACCCAGTACTTC	CASSLIGQGAGETQYF
-	TRBV28	TRBD1	TRBJ1-5	TGTGCCAGCAGTTTAGGGGACAGGGGAGAACAGCCCCAGCATTTT	CASSLGDRGEQPQHF
-	TRBV28	TRBD1	TRBJ1-2	TGTGCCAGCTATACCGGGACAGGGGGCGTGCAAGGTGGCTACACCTTC	CASYTGTGGVQGGYTF
few	TRBV2	-	TRBJ1-5	TGTGCCAGCAGTGATAGGGGATCAGACAATCAGCCCCAGCATTTT	CASSDRGSDNQPQHF
few	TRBV9	TRBD2	TRBJ2-7	TGTGCCAGCAGCCCATTAGCGGGGCCCTACGAGCAGTACTTC	CASSPLAGPYEQYF
-	TRBV5-4	TRBD2	TRBJ2-1	TGTGCCAGCAGCTCCCCGACTAGCGGGAGAGCCAATGAGCAGTTCTTC	CASSSPTSGRANEQFF
-	TRBV4-1	TRBD1	TRBJ2-5	TGCGCCAGCAGCCAACCGGGACAGGGGACCTTCGCCCAGTACTTC	CASSQPGQGTFAQYF
-	TRBV21-1	-	TRBJ2-7	TGTGCCAGCGAACAGATCTTCTACGAGCAGTACTTC	CASEQIFYEQYF
-	TRBV5-4	-	TRBJ1-2	TGTGCCAGCAGCCCGCAGAATTCTTATGGCTACACCTTC	CASSPQNSYGYTF
-	TRBV10-1	TRBD1	TRBJ2-7	TGCGCCAGCAGTGAGTCGACAGGGGGCGAGCAGTACTTC	CASSESTGGEQYF
once	TRBV6-6	-	TRBJ1-1	TGTGCCAGCAGCGTTACAGGGACGCACACTGAAGCTTTCTTT	CASSVTGTHTEAFF
-	TRBV18	-	TRBJ2-1	TGTGCCAGCTCACAATTGCAGGGTGGAGAGCAGTTCTTC	CASSQLQGGEQFF
once	TRBV6-5	-	TRBJ1-1	TGTGCCAGCAGTAGGGGGGGGAACACTGAAGCTTTCTTT	CASSRGGNTEAFF
-	TRBV2	-	TRBJ1-1	TGTGCCAGCAGTGAAAGGTCTTGGGGGGGGAACACTGAAGCTTTCTTT	CASSERSWGGNTEAFF
-	TRBV9	-	TRBJ2-2	TGTGCCAGCAGCGTAGAGCGGCCCAACACCGGGGAGCTGTTTTTT	CASSVERPNTGELFF
-	TRBV29-1	TRBD1	TRBJ1-2	TGCAGCGGGGAACAGGGGGCGCTTGGCTACACCTTC	CSGEQGALGYTF